The 9 T cell receptor beta chains given below trace back to one sample, sequenced in a study of CD8 T cells in ankylosing spondylitis. One entry per CDR3 protein, called by TCRdb with MiXCR from the 5' RACE reads. This table holds a few hundred thousand distinct CDR3 sequences, about 10% found once. The sequenced sample was blood, either unsorted or a sorted T cell fraction (not recorded which). Receptors originate from a male donor with ankylosing spondylitis or in good health (not recorded which).

In this sample, this clonotype turned up many times. The chain combines TRBV7-9 with TRBJ2-2; 9 bases fit TRBD1. Germline lookup yields CDR1 SEHNR and CDR2 FQNEAQ (reference sequence). V shed 5 bases, J shed 2 bases, and the junction held 3 bases outside the gene matches. This CDR3 comprises 15 residues. This CDR3 reads CASSPDRGNTGELFF. CDR3 nucleotides: TGTGCCAGCAGCCCGGACAGGGGTAACACCGGGGAGCTGTTTTTT.

This clonotype has just a few counts. The chain carries TRBV2 and TRBJ2-5, with D hard to call. The V gene's germline CDR1 is SNHLY and CDR2 FYNNEI. This CDR3 region has 11 residues. The V gene lost 4 bases and the J gene lost 5 bases, with 5 bases spanning the gap. The CDR3 DNA reads TGTGCCAGCAGTGCGGAGGAGACCCAGTACTTC. This sequence encodes CASSAEETQYF.

This clonotype was counted only a few times. The CDR3 reads CASSQTTSGVGETQYF. The CDR3, as DNA: TGCGCCAGCAGCCAGACGACTAGCGGCGTCGGAGAGACCCAGTACTTC. The V and J genes are TRBV5-1 and TRBJ2-5; 9 nucleotides agree with TRBD2. The V and J ends lost 4 bases and 4 bases, in that order; junction bases with no gene match: 11. The CDR3 has 16 amino acids. Per the germline V gene, CDR1 is SGHRS and CDR2 is YFSETQ. The full variable domain, rest sourced from reference TRBV5-1 and TRBJ2-5, is KAGVTQTPRYLIKTRGQQVTLSCSPISGHRSVSWYQQTPGQGLQFLFEYFSETQRNKGNFPGRFSGRQFSNSRSEMNVSTLELGDSALYLCASSQTTSGVGETQYFGPGTRLLVL.

At least ten counts were recorded for this clonotype. The rearrangement uses TRBV12-3 or TRBV12-4 and TRBJ2-2, with D possibly matching TRBD2 (5 bases). V was clipped by 1 base and J by 2 bases, with 17 bases between them. CDR3 length equals 18 residues. The CDR3 DNA is TGTGCCAGCAGTTTAGGGGTTTTTAGACTAAGAAACACCGGGGAGCTGTTTTTT. This encodes CASSLGVFRLRNTGELFF.

This clonotype was observed many times. V and J are TRBV5-5 and TRBJ1-2, with a tentative D call TRBD1 (6 bases). The CDR3 extends over 15 amino acids. Looked up from germline, CDR1 is SGHKS and CDR2 is YYEKEE (reference sequence). Trimming removed 7 bases at V and 3 bases at J, with 19 bases between. The CDR3 DNA is TGTGCCAGCGCTCAGGGGACCGAGGGGTACTATGGCTACACCTTC. Its translation: CASAQGTEGYYGYTF. Drawing the rest from reference TRBV5-5 and TRBJ1-2, the complete variable domain is DAGVTQSPTHLIKTRGQQVTLRCSPISGHKSVSWYQQVLGQGPQFIFQYYEKEERGRGNFPDRFSARQFPNYSSELNVNALLLGDSALYLCASAQGTEGYYGYTFGSGTRLTVV.

This rearrangement joins TRBV15 to TRBJ2-7; a weak D match, TRBD1 (5 bases). The V end lost 3 bases, the J end lost 0 bases, and 6 bases lay between the germline ends. Germline CDR1 is LNHNV and CDR2 is YYDKDF (reference sequence). The CDR3 is 13 amino acids. The CDR3 reads CATSSGASYEQYF. CDR3 DNA: TGTGCCACCAGCAGTGGGGCCTCCTACGAGCAGTACTTC.

V and J are TRBV3-1 and TRBJ2-5; D possibly corresponds to TRBD2 (7 bases). Germline V gives CDR1 LGHDT, CDR2 YNNKEL (reference sequence). CDR3 length: 15 residues. Trimming took 3 bases from V and 1 from J, leaving 12 bases between them. The chain's CDR3 is CASSQGRGSQETQYF. The CDR3 nucleotides read TGTGCCAGCAGCCAGGGGAGGGGGAGCCAAGAGACCCAGTACTTC.

This clonotype was seen repeatedly, ten times or more. V gene TRBV5-6 combines with J gene TRBJ1-5; TRBD1 might be the D (5 bases). CDR3 length: 14 amino acids. V lost 1 base and J lost 4, with 9 bases in between. Germline lookup yields CDR1 SGHDT and CDR2 YYEEEE. The CDR3 loop is CASSLPGTNQPQHF. CDR3 DNA: TGTGCCAGCAGCTTGCCGGGGACGAATCAGCCCCAGCATTTT.

The rearrangement uses TRBV6-1 and TRBJ1-3; D call uncertain. V was pared by 2 bases and J by 0 bases, with 14 bases between. Germline lookup yields CDR1 MNHNS and CDR2 SASEGT. CDR3 length: 17 residues. Here the CDR3 reads CASSELAGGSSGNTIYF. The CDR3, as DNA: TGTGCCAGCAGTGAATTGGCAGGAGGAAGCTCTGGAAACACCATATATTTT.